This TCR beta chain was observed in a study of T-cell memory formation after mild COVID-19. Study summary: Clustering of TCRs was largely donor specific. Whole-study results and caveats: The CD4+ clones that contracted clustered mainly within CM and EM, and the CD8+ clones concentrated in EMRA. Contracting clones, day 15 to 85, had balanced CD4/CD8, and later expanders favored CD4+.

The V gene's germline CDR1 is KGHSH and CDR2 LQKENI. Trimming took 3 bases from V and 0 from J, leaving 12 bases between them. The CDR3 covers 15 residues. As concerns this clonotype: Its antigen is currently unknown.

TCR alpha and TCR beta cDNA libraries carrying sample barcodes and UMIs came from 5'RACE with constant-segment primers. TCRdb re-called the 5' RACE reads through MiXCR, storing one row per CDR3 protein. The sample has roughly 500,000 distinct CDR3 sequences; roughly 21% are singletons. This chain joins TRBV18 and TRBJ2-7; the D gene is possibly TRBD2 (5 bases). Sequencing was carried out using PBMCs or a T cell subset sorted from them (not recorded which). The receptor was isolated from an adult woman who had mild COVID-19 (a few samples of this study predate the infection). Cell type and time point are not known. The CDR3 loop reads CASSPEASSSYEQYF. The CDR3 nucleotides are TGTGCCAGCTCACCCGAGGCTAGCAGCTCCTACGAGCAGTACTTC.